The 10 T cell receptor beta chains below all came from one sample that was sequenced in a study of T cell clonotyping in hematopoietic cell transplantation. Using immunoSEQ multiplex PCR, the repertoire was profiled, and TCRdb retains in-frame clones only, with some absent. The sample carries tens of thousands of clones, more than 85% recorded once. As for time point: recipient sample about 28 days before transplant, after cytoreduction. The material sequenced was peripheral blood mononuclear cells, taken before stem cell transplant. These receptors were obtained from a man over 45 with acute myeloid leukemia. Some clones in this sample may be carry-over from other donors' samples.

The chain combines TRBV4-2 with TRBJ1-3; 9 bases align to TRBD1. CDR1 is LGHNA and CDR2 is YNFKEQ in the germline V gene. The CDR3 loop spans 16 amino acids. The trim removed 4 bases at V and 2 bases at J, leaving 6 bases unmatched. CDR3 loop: CASSLSGTGTGNTIYF. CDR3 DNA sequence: TGTGCCAGCAGCCTTTCCGGGACAGGGACTGGAAACACCATATATTTT.

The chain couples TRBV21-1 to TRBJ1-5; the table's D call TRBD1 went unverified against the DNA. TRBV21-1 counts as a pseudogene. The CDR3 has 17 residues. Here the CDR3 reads CASSKGTPKWGRQPQHF. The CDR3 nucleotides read TGTGCCAGCAGCAAAGGTACCCCGAAGTGGGGCAGGCAGCCCCAGCATTTT.

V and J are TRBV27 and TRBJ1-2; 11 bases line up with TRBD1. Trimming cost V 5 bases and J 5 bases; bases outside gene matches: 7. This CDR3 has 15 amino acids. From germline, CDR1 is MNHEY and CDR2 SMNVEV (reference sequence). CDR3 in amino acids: CASSLGTGGGYGYTF. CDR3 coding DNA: TGTGCCAGCAGTCTAGGGACAGGGGGTGGGTATGGCTACACCTTC.

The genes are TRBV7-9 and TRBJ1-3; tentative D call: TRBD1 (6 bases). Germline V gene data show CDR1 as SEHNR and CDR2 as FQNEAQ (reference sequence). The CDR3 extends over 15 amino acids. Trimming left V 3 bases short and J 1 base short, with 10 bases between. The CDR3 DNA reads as TGTGCCAGCAGCTTTCAGGGGCGTTCTGGAAACACCATATATTTT. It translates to CASSFQGRSGNTIYF.

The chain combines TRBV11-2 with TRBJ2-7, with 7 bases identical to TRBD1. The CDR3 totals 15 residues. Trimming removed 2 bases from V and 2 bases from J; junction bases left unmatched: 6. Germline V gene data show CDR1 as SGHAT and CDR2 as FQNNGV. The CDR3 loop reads CASSLYRGPAYEQYF. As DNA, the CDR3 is TGTGCCAGCAGCTTATACAGGGGCCCAGCCTACGAGCAGTACTTC.

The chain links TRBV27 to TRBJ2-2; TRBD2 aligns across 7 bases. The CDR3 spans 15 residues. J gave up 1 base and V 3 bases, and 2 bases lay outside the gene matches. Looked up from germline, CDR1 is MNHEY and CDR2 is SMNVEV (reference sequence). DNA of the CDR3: TGTGCCAGCAGTTTGTGGGGGGGGAACACCGGGGAGCTGTTTTTT. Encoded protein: CASSLWGGNTGELFF.

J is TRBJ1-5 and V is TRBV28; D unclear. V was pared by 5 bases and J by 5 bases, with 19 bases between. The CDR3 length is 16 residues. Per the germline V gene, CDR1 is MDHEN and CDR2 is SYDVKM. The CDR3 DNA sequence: TGTGCCAGCAGTCCCCGGGGAGGGTACAGTCATCAGCCCCAGCATTTT. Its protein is CASSPRGGYSHQPQHF. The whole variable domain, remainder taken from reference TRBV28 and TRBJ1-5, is DVKVTQSSRYLVKRTGEKVFLECVQDMDHENMFWYRQDPGLGLRLIYFSYDVKMKEKGDIPEGYSVSREKKERFSLILESASTNQTSMYLCASSPRGGYSHQPQHFGDGTRLSIL.

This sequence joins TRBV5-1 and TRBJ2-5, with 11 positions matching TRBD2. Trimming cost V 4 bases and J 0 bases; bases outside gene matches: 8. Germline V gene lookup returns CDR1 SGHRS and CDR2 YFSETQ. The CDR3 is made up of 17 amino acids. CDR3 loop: CASSPRTSGRNQETQYF. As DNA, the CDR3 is TGCGCCAGCAGCCCGAGGACTAGCGGGCGCAACCAAGAGACCCAGTACTTC. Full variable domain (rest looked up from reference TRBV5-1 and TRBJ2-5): KAGVTQTPRYLIKTRGQQVTLSCSPISGHRSVSWYQQTPGQGLQFLFEYFSETQRNKGNFPGRFSGRQFSNSRSEMNVSTLELGDSALYLCASSPRTSGRNQETQYFGPGTRLLVL.

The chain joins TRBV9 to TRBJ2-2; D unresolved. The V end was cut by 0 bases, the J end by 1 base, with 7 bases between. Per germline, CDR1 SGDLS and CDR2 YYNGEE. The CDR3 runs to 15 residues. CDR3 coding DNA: TGTGCCAGCAGCGTAGACCCAGGGAACACCGGGGAGCTGTTTTTT. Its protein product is CASSVDPGNTGELFF. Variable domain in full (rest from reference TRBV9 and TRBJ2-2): DSGVTQTPKHLITATGQRVTLRCSPRSGDLSVYWYQQSLDQGLQFLIQYYNGEERAKGNILERFSAQQFPDLHSELNLSSLELGDSALYFCASSVDPGNTGELFFGEGSRLTVL.

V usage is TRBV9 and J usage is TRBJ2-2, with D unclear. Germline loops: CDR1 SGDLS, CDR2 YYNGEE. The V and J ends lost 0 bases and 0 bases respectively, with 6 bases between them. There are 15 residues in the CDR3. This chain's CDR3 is CASSVGGTNTGELFF. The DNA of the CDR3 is TGTGCCAGCAGCGTAGGGGGAACGAACACCGGGGAGCTGTTTTTT.